This is a list of T cell receptor beta chains from one sample in a study of naive and memory T cell subsets. TCRdb ran MiXCR on the UMI-ligation and nested PCR reads and lists one entry per CDR3 protein. The table shows around 31,000 distinct CDR3 sequences, with more than 6.5% occurring only once. Material: skin, obtained from a tuberculin skin test site. The source of these receptors is an adult in good health. CDR3s include the opening cysteine and the closing phenylalanine or tryptophan. A D gene is named only where the DNA matches it firmly. Expanded clones get a size class; other rows say once, few or many, or leave the size out.

>TRBJ2-5|few|NA|TRBV29-1
TGCAGCGTTGACCGCGCCGGGGGGACCCAGTACTTC
CSVDRAGGTQYF
>TRBJ2-4|many|NA|TRBV5-6
TGTGCCAGCAGCTCAAGACCCACTCCTATACAGTACTTC
CASSSRPTPIQYF
>TRBJ2-2|NA|TRBD1|TRBV2
TGTGCCAGCAGTGTATCAGGGGGCACCGGGGAGCTGTTTTTT
CASSVSGGTGELFF
>TRBJ1-2|few|NA|TRBV7-3
TGTGCCAGCAGCTTAAATAGTTGGACAGCTAACTATGGCTACACCTTC
CASSLNSWTANYGYTF
>TRBJ2-2|many|NA|TRBV11-2
TGTGCCAGCAGCCTGATTCAGGGGTCGGGCACCGGGGAGCTGTTTTTT
CASSLIQGSGTGELFF
>TRBJ2-5|few|TRBD2|TRBV6-6
TGTGCCAGCAGTTATAGCGGGGGGCTAAAAGAGACCCAGTACTTC
CASSYSGGLKETQYF
>TRBJ2-1|many|NA|TRBV5-1
TGCGCCAGCAGCTTGGGACAGCCTTACAATGAGCAGTTCTTC
CASSLGQPYNEQFF
>TRBJ2-1|NA|NA|TRBV27
TGTGCCAGCAGTGTCGAAGCTGGTCAGCAGTTCTTC
CASSVEAGQQFF
>TRBJ1-1|few|TRBD1|TRBV19
TGTGCCAGTAGTAAACAGGGGATCACTGAAGCTTTCTTT
CASSKQGITEAFF
>TRBJ1-1|NA|NA|TRBV5-1
TGCGCCAGCAGCCAAGGGGTCCGGTCGGGGGACACTGAAGCTTTCTTT
CASSQGVRSGDTEAFF
>TRBJ1-3|few|NA|TRBV12-3/TRBV12-4
TGTGCCAGCACCCCGGAGGGGTTTAATGGAAACACCATATATTTT
CASTPEGFNGNTIYF
>TRBJ1-2|NA|NA|TRBV12-3/TRBV12-4
TGTGCCAGCACCGGGGCTTTGTATGGCTACACCTTC
CASTGALYGYTF
>TRBJ1-1|NA|NA|TRBV7-2
TGTGCCAGCAGCTTAATCGGGGGTTCTGAAGCTTTCTTT
CASSLIGGSEAFF
>TRBJ2-7|many|NA|TRBV20-1
TGCAGTGCTAGAGATCAGAGGGACTCCTACGAGCAGTACTTC
CSARDQRDSYEQYF
>TRBJ1-5|many|NA|TRBV5-1
TGCGCCAGCAGCTTGGGGGGTTATGGTCAGCCCCAGCATTTT
CASSLGGYGQPQHF
>TRBJ2-7|few|TRBD2|TRBV7-2
TGTGCCAGCAGCTTCGATAGCGGGGGGGTTTCCTACGAGCAGTACTTC
CASSFDSGGVSYEQYF